This T cell receptor (beta chain) was identified in a study of human T cells and chemical hapten exposure. Overall study context: Weekly scalp doses of diphenylcyclopropenone were given to patients during the approximately 23-week study.

The CDR3 has 16 residues. With 5 bases clipped from V and 7 bases from J, the junction kept 13 bases outside the gene matches. CDR1 is SGHAT, CDR2 FQNNGV, per germline. TCRdb reprocessed the RACE reads with MiXCR, giving one entry per CDR3 protein. The sample carries 60,000 or so distinct CDR3 sequences, roughly 9.8% recorded once. This clonotype has more than one count but fewer than ten. Its antigen is still unknown. Study-level findings and limits: Donors had alopecia, so their immune response may differ from healthy people's. While controls formed fewer of them, expanded TCRs formed significantly more large CDR3 similarity clusters.

Time point noted: pre-sensitization, week 0. Documented treatment: therapeutic diphenylcyclopropenone sensitization with weekly scalp DPC. The specimen comprised whole blood, sampled in connection with sensitization to the hapten diphenylcyclopropenone (DPC). The rearrangement uses TRBV11-2 and TRBJ2-4, with TRBD2 matching 8 bases. The sequence derives from a man between 40 and 49 years old with alopecia areata. Some clones in this sample may be carry-over from other donors' samples. The CDR3 region is CASSPPTSGGRNIQYF. CDR3 bases: TGTGCCAGCAGCCCCCCCACTAGCGGAGGACGGAACATTCAGTACTTC.